One sample yielded the 25 T cell receptor beta chains listed below, sequenced in a study of T-cell reconstitution after alpha-beta-depleted transplantation in children (dated by TCRdb to about 2016). The method behind the library was PCR. Sequencing was carried out with an Illumina HiSeq 2500. TCR library preparation used molecular barcoding, with unique molecular identifiers applied to normalize quantification of the TCRbeta repertoire. TCRdb cleaned the public reads at Q25 with fastp, built clones with MiXCR and kept in-frame beta chains. Rows are combined by CDR3 protein, so each entry shows the most common genes and DNA. Present in this sample are about 540,000 distinct CDR3 sequences, about a sixth of which were seen just once. The leading ten clones occupy more than 2.5% of the sample. The sequences come from PBMCs from the stem cell graft donor, collected from the stem cell graft. The source is a human donor who donated a stem cell graft to a child with acute lymphoblastic leukemia.

V gene TRBV12-3 or TRBV12-4 combines with J gene TRBJ1-1, with no clear D. Between the trimmed V and J ends, which lost 3 bases and 4 bases, there was a span of 9 bases. The CDR3 extends over 13 amino acids. CDR3: CASSFWVGTEAFF. CDR3 in DNA: TGTGCCAGCAGTTTTTGGGTGGGCACTGAAGCTTTCTTT.

This chain uses TRBV29-1 with TRBJ2-1; D gene uncertain. CDR1 and CDR2 (germline): SQVTM, ANQGSEA. With 7 bases removed from V and 5 bases from J, the gap between germline ends came to 9 bases. The CDR3 is 11 residues long. The chain's CDR3 is CSGLLDNEQFF. The DNA for the CDR3 is TGCAGCGGACTTCTAGACAATGAGCAGTTCTTC.

This chain uses TRBV2 with TRBJ1-2, with a weak D call TRBD1 (5 bases). Germline V gene data show CDR1 as SNHLY and CDR2 as FYNNEI. V lost 4 bases and J lost 4, with 16 bases in between. The CDR3 has 15 residues. The CDR3 region has the DNA TGTGCCAGCAGTGGGACGTCGGGACTAGGCTATGGCTACACCTTC. Residues: CASSGTSGLGYGYTF.

This clonotype was detected a few times. J is TRBJ2-7 and V is TRBV12-3 or TRBV12-4, with TRBD2 identical over 8 bases. The CDR3 covers 15 residues. V was pared by 2 bases and J by 7 bases, with 10 bases of the junction left unmatched. Here the CDR3 DNA reads TGTGCCAGCAGTTTAACGGGAGGGCCCTCGCGGGAGCAGTACTTC. Residues: CASSLTGGPSREQYF.

This clonotype has just one count. The V gene is TRBV7-6, the J gene TRBJ2-2, with 8 positions matching TRBD2. Germline values: CDR1 SGHVS, CDR2 FNYEAQ. The CDR3 consists of 19 residues. V trimming: 5 bases; J trimming: 5 bases; junction bases outside the gene matches: 19. In nucleotides, the CDR3 is TGTGCCAGCAGCCCCCTAGTGCAGCGGGAGAGACTGGTGACCGGGGAGCTGTTTTTT. The encoded protein is CASSPLVQRERLVTGELFF.

J is TRBJ2-5 and V is TRBV9; either TRBD1 or TRBD2 may supply D (5 bases each). The CDR3 runs to 15 residues. V was pared by 0 bases and J by 2 bases, with 11 bases between. CDR1 is SGDLS, CDR2 YYNGEE, per germline. For the CDR3, the DNA is TGTGCCAGCAGCGTAGTGGGGACCGGGCAAGAGACCCAGTACTTC. Translating gives CASSVVGTGQETQYF.

This clonotype was detected a few times. This chain connects TRBV5-1 to TRBJ1-5; D possibly corresponds to TRBD1 (6 bases). V was pared by 8 bases and J by 5 bases, with 17 bases between. This CDR3 has 14 residues. Germline values: CDR1 SGHRS, CDR2 YFSETQ. The CDR3: CARGLWGAYQPQHF. DNA for the CDR3: TGCGCCAGGGGGTTGTGGGGGGCTTATCAGCCCCAGCATTTT.

This clonotype was seen repeatedly, ten times or more. The chain combines TRBV7-2 with TRBJ2-7; 8 nucleotides match TRBD1. The V and J ends lost 1 base and 0 bases, in that order; junction bases with no gene match: 5. The CDR3 extends over 16 amino acids. Germline CDR1 reads SGHTA; CDR2 reads FQGNSA. CDR3 loop: CASSLDGTGDSYEQYF. The CDR3 DNA reads TGTGCCAGCAGCTTAGACGGGACAGGAGACTCCTACGAGCAGTACTTC.

The table lists this clonotype with a few counts. This chain uses TRBV12-3 or TRBV12-4 with TRBJ1-1; 7 bases align to TRBD1. V lost 6 bases and J lost 6; bases outside the gene matches: 7. CDR3 length equals 13 residues. CDR3 sequence (DNA): TGTGCCAGCAGCCTACAGGGGTTCGCTGAAGCTTTCTTT. Translated: CASSLQGFAEAFF.

The rearrangement joins TRBV19 to TRBJ2-3; maybe TRBD2 (5 bases). Germline V gene sequence: CDR1 LNHDA, CDR2 SQIVND (reference sequence). Trimming cost V 5 bases and J 5 bases, with 14 bases left between them. This CDR3 has 14 residues. CDR3 nucleotides: TGTGCCAGTAGTCTGGTAGCGTGGGAAGATACGCAGTATTTT. Amino acid sequence: CASSLVAWEDTQYF.

The gene calls are TRBV7-9 and TRBJ2-7; D perhaps matches TRBD2 (6 bases). Per the germline V gene, CDR1 is SEHNR and CDR2 is FQNEAQ (reference sequence). CDR3 length: 17 amino acids. V lost 1 base, J lost 6 bases, and 22 bases lay in between. The CDR3: CASSLERVGDWLREQYF. For the CDR3, the DNA is TGTGCCAGCAGCTTAGAACGGGTAGGGGACTGGCTCCGCGAGCAGTACTTC.

The chain couples TRBV20-1 to TRBJ2-1, with D maybe TRBD2 (5 bases). Germline V gene sequence: CDR1 DFQATT, CDR2 SNEGSKA (reference sequence). The V and J ends lost 3 bases and 2 bases respectively, with 11 bases between them. This CDR3 region has 14 residues. CDR3 region: CSASRGPPYNEQFF. Here the CDR3 DNA reads TGCAGTGCTAGTAGAGGGCCCCCCTACAATGAGCAGTTCTTC.

The chain recombines TRBV15 with TRBJ1-1; D not certain. The CDR3 runs 13 residues. V was shortened by 2 bases and J by 3 bases, with 7 bases between the two germline ends. Looked up from germline, CDR1 is LNHNV and CDR2 is YYDKDF (reference sequence). CDR3 protein: CATSRPTDTEAFF. As DNA, the CDR3 is TGTGCCACCAGCAGACCAACGGACACTGAAGCTTTCTTT.

The CDR3 DNA is TGTGCCAGCAGTGAAACGAGCGGGAGCTCCTACAATGAGCAGTTCTTC. This encodes CASSETSGSSYNEQFF. The J gene is TRBJ2-1, the V gene TRBV6-1; 8 positions match TRBD2. The CDR3 is made up of 16 amino acids. Trimming removed 2 bases from V and 0 bases from J; junction bases left unmatched: 3. The germline V gene encodes CDR1 MNHNS and CDR2 SASEGT.

This clonotype came up a few times. The chain uses TRBV7-9 and TRBJ2-2; unclear D gene. Trimming cost V 5 bases and J 5 bases, with 9 bases left between them. In germline, CDR1 is SEHNR, CDR2 FQNEAQ (reference sequence). This CDR3 spans 13 amino acids. In DNA form, the CDR3 reads TGTGCCAGCAGCCCTCGGCTTACCGGGGAGCTGTTTTTT. Its translation: CASSPRLTGELFF.

The CDR3 region is CASSMDGGVYGYTF. CDR3 coding DNA: TGTGCCAGTAGTATGGATGGGGGCGTCTATGGCTACACCTTC. The V and J genes are TRBV19 and TRBJ1-2; a possible D gene is TRBD1 (6 bases). The CDR3 length is 14 residues. Germline V gene sequence: CDR1 LNHDA, CDR2 SQIVND (reference sequence). Between the trimmed V and J ends, which lost 3 bases and 4 bases, there was a span of 12 bases. Based on the CDR3 plus reference TRBV19 and TRBJ1-2, the full variable domain is DGGITQSPKYLFRKEGQNVTLSCEQNLNHDAMYWYRQDPGQGLRLIYYSQIVNDFQKGDIAEGYSVSREKKESFPLTVTSAQKNPTAFYLCASSMDGGVYGYTFGSGTRLTVV.

V usage is TRBV15 and J usage is TRBJ2-7; D is uncertain. The V gene lost 3 bases and the J gene lost 2 bases, with 14 bases spanning the gap. This CDR3 spans 15 amino acids. Germline V lookup: CDR1 LNHNV, CDR2 YYDKDF (reference sequence). The CDR3 region is CATSSDVRAPYEQYF. In nucleotides, the CDR3 is TGTGCCACCAGCAGTGACGTCCGGGCCCCCTACGAGCAGTACTTC.

This clonotype was seen more than once but under ten times. This chain connects TRBV10-2 to TRBJ2-3, with 12 bases identical to TRBD1. With 2 bases clipped from V and 6 bases from J, the junction kept 3 bases outside the gene matches. Germline V gene sequence: CDR1 WSHSY, CDR2 SAAADI. This CDR3 spans 15 amino acids. CDR3 region: CASSEGTGGWDTQYF. The CDR3 DNA reads TGCGCCAGCAGTGAGGGGACAGGGGGCTGGGATACGCAGTATTTT.

This rearrangement joins TRBV20-1 to TRBJ1-1; D is possibly TRBD1 (6 bases). Germline CDR1 and CDR2: DFQATT and SNEGSKA (reference sequence). The CDR3 consists of 10 residues. The chain's CDR3 is CRLQGREAFF. The CDR3 DNA sequence: TGCAGGCTACAGGGACGTGAAGCTTTCTTT.

The chain has TRBV20-1 and TRBJ1-4; TRBD1 matches 8 bases. The germline V gene encodes CDR1 DFQATT and CDR2 SNEGSKA (reference sequence). The CDR3 length is 14 residues. With V trimmed by 6 bases and J by 3 bases, 6 bases remained unmatched. The CDR3 DNA sequence: TGCAGTGCGGCAGGGGGCCCAGCTAATGAAAAACTGTTTTTT. As protein: CSAAGGPANEKLFF.

The chain carries TRBV12-3 or TRBV12-4 and TRBJ1-1, with a possible D match to TRBD1 (5 bases). Trimming left V 5 bases short and J 2 bases short, with 12 bases between. The CDR3 has 14 residues. Written as DNA, the CDR3 is TGTGCCAGCAGTCTCCGACAGCTAAACACTGAAGCTTTCTTT. Translation gives CASSLRQLNTEAFF.

The chain links TRBV5-1 to TRBJ1-1; D unresolved. This CDR3 region has 14 residues. Trimming left V 2 bases short and J 1 base short, with 9 bases between. Germline V gives CDR1 SGHRS, CDR2 YFSETQ. The CDR3 loop reads CASSFGGWNTEAFF. CDR3 DNA sequence: TGCGCCAGCAGCTTCGGAGGGTGGAACACTGAAGCTTTCTTT.

This clonotype was counted between two and nine times. The chain joins TRBV10-3 to TRBJ2-7; D remains ambiguous. Germline V gene data show CDR1 as ENHRY and CDR2 as SYGVKD. The CDR3 is made up of 13 amino acids. The germline V and J ends were trimmed by 3 bases and 2 bases, with 8 bases remaining between them. The CDR3 region is CAISDTETYEQYF. CDR3 nucleotide sequence: TGTGCCATCAGTGATACGGAGACCTACGAGCAGTACTTC.

This chain connects TRBV5-1 to TRBJ2-1; D call uncertain. CDR1 SGHRS and CDR2 YFSETQ come from the germline V gene. Trimming removed 3 bases from V and 4 bases from J, with 14 bases in between. CDR3 size: 15 residues. The CDR3 coding sequence is TGCGCCAGCAGCTCCCCCCTAGGGATGTACAATGAGCAGTTCTTC. Its protein is CASSSPLGMYNEQFF. Supplemented by reference TRBV5-1 and TRBJ2-1, the full variable domain reads KAGVTQTPRYLIKTRGQQVTLSCSPISGHRSVSWYQQTPGQGLQFLFEYFSETQRNKGNFPGRFSGRQFSNSRSEMNVSTLELGDSALYLCASSSPLGMYNEQFFGPGTRLTVL.

This clonotype turned up a few times. The chain employs TRBV5-1 and TRBJ1-5; D remains unclear. The germline V gene has CDR1 SGHRS and CDR2 YFSETQ. Trimming cost V 5 bases and J 2 bases, with 14 bases left between them. The CDR3 extends over 15 amino acids. DNA of the CDR3: TGCGCCAGCAGTTTGTCCCCCGCAGGCAATCAGCCCCAGCATTTT. Protein sequence: CASSLSPAGNQPQHF. Full variable domain (remainder filled in from reference TRBV5-1 and TRBJ1-5): KAGVTQTPRYLIKTRGQQVTLSCSPISGHRSVSWYQQTPGQGLQFLFEYFSETQRNKGNFPGRFSGRQFSNSRSEMNVSTLELGDSALYLCASSLSPAGNQPQHFGDGTRLSIL.